The text below deals with one T cell receptor (beta chain). Its cognate antigen is unknown. Fresh peripheral blood, more than 9 ml, yielded the PBMCs. This specimen comes from a study of T cells in Graves' hyperthyroidism and ophthalmopathy. Study conclusions and caveats: Within blood appeared most thyroid clonotypes that had expanded above 0.001.

RNA transcripts provided the source from which TCR beta CDR3 regions were amplified. First-round RT-PCR targeting the TCR CDR3 was performed with the HTBI primer set. From the multiplex PCR reads, TCRdb called clonotypes with MiXCR, one entry per CDR3 protein. The data hold some 510,000 distinct CDR3 sequences, with under 25% observed a single time. The CDR3 contains 16 residues. Losses at the gene ends were 0 bases for V and 2 bases for J; bases not matched to a gene: 5. The TCR comes from a man aged 18-30 years with Graves' hyperthyroidism. The sequenced sample consisted of blood. The chain couples TRBV12-3 or TRBV12-4 to TRBJ2-5; 8 positions match TRBD1. For the CDR3, the DNA is TGTGCCAGCAGTTTAGCGTGGACAGGGTTACAAGAGACCCAGTACTTC. Protein: CASSLAWTGLQETQYF.